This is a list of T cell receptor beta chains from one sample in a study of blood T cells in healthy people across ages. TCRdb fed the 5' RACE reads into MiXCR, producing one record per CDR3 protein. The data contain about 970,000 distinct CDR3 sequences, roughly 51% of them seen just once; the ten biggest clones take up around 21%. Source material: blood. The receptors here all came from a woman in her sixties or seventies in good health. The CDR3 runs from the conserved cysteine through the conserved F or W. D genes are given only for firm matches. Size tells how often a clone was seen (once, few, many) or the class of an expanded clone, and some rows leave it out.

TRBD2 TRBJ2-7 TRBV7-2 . TGTGCCAGCAGCTCGTCACTTAGCGGGAGTAGGCACGAGCAGTACTTC CASSSSLSGSRHEQYF
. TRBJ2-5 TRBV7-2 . TGTGCCAGCAGCGCACCAGGGGCAGGAGAGACCCAGTACTTC CASSAPGAGETQYF
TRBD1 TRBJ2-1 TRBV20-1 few TGCAGTGCTAGAGATCAACAGGGGAGCTCCTACAATGAGCAGTTCTTC CSARDQQGSSYNEQFF
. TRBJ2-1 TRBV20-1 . TGCAGTGCTAGATATATAAATGAGCAGTTCTTC CSARYINEQFF
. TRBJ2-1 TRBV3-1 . TGTGCCAGCAGCCGAGAGTCCGGGACGGGGGGCCTAAATGAGCAGTTCTTC CASSRESGTGGLNEQFF
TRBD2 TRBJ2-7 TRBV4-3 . TGCGCCAGCAGCCAATTTAGCGGGAGCTACGAGCAGTACTTC CASSQFSGSYEQYF
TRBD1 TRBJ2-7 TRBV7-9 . TGTGCCAGCAGCTTGATGGGGACAGGTTCCGAGCAGTACTTC CASSLMGTGSEQYF
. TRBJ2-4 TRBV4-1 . TGCGCCAGCAGCCCCTGGAGCAGTGACATTCAGTACTTC CASSPWSSDIQYF
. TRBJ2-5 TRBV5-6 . TGTGCCAGCAGCTACATACAGGCGAGCCAAGAGACCCAGTACTTC CASSYIQASQETQYF
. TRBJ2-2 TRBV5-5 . TGTGCCAGCAGCGAGGCGAGTAGGGTCGGGGAGCTGTTTTTT CASSEASRVGELFF
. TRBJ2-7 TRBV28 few TGTGCCAGCGGACGTTGGGCGCCTCCCTACGAGCAGTACTTC CASGRWAPPYEQYF
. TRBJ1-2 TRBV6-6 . TGTGCCAGCACCCTAGGCGGCCGAGCTAACTATGGCTACACCTTC CASTLGGRANYGYTF
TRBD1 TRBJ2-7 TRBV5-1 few TGCGCCAGCAGCTGGGGCGCAGGGGGCTCTTACGAGCAGTACTTC CASSWGAGGSYEQYF
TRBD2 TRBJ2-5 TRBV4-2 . TGTGCCAGCAGCACGGGACTAGCGGGGGGGACCCAGTACTTC CASSTGLAGGTQYF
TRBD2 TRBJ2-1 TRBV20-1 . TGCAGTGCTATCCACTCACTAGCGGGAAAAAACAATGAGCAGTTCTTC CSAIHSLAGKNNEQFF
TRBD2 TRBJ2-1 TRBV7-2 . TGTGCCAGCAGCGAGAGACTAGCTCTCCCTGAGCAGTTCTTC CASSERLALPEQFF
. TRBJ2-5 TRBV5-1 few TGCGCCAGCAGCTTGGCCAAATTACAGGGCCCCCAAGAGACCCAGTACTTC CASSLAKLQGPQETQYF
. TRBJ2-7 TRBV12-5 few TGTGCTAGTGGCCAAGGGGACGAGCAGTACTTC CASGQGDEQYF
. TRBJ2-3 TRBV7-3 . TGTGCCAGCAGCCCACGCAAGACAGGCCCCTGGACAGATACGCAGTATTTT CASSPRKTGPWTDTQYF
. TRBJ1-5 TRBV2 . TGTGCCAGCAGTCTTTGGACGAGTCTGCCAGGGCCCCAGCATTTT CASSLWTSLPGPQHF
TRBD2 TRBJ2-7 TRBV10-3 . TGTGCCATCGGCAGCGGGGCGGGAGGCTCCTACGAGCAGTACTTC CAIGSGAGGSYEQYF
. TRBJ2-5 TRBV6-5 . TGTGCCAGCAAGTTGGGGGGGGCCTCTGAGACCCAGTACTTC CASKLGGASETQYF
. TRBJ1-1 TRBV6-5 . TGTGCCAGCAGTTACTCGAGTCAGACTGAAGCTTTCTTT CASSYSSQTEAFF
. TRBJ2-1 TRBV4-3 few TGCGCCAGCAGCCAAGGTTTACTCTTGGGTGAGCAGTTCTTC CASSQGLLLGEQFF
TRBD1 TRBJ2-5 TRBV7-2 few TGTGCCAGCAGCTTAGGTGGACAGGGAAAAGAGACCCAGTACTTC CASSLGGQGKETQYF
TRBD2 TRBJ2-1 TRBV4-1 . TGCGCCAGCAGCCAAGACTGGGGGGCGGGAGGAACCTACAATGAGCAGTTCTTC CASSQDWGAGGTYNEQFF
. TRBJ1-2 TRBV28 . TGTGCCAGCAGTTTAGTAGTAGGGTGTGGCTACACCTTC CASSLVVGCGYTF
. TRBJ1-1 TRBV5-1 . TGCGCCAGCAGCTTGGAAGAACTTTGGAACACTGAAGCTTTCTTT CASSLEELWNTEAFF
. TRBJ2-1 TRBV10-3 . TGTGCCATCAGTGAGTCGGTTAGCTCCTACAATGAGCAGTTCTTC CAISESVSSYNEQFF
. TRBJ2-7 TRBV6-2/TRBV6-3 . TGTGCCAGCAGTTACGACGAAGACGTATACTACGAGCAGTACTTC CASSYDEDVYYEQYF
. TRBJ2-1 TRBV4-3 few TGCGCCAGTACGGACCTGTACCGACACAATGAGCAGTTCTTC CASTDLYRHNEQFF
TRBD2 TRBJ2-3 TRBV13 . TGTGCCAGCAGCTTCGAACTAGCGGGAGATACGCAGTATTTT CASSFELAGDTQYF
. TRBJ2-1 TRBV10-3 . TGTGCCATCATTGTTGGTAGCGGAAATGAGCAGTTCTTC CAIIVGSGNEQFF
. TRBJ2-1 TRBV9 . TGTGCCAGCAGCGTCGGACTTAGGGGTGGCAATGAGCAGTTCTTC CASSVGLRGGNEQFF
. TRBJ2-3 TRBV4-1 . TGCGCCAGCAGCCAAGGGCCATCGAGAGGTGAGACTAGCACAGATACGCAGTATTTT CASSQGPSRGETSTDTQYF
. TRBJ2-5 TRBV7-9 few TGTGCGACTGGAAGGGAGACCCAGTACTTC CATGRETQYF
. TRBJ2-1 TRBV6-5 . TGTGCCAGCAGATCGGCCGGAAGGGATGATGAGCAGTTCTTC CASRSAGRDDEQFF
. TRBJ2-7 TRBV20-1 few TGCAGTGCTAGAGATCGTGCTAGTGGCGTTAATGAGCAGTACTTC CSARDRASGVNEQYF
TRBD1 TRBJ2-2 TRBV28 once TGTGCCAGCAGGCGACAGGGGAAAACCGGGGAGCTGTTTTTT CASRRQGKTGELFF